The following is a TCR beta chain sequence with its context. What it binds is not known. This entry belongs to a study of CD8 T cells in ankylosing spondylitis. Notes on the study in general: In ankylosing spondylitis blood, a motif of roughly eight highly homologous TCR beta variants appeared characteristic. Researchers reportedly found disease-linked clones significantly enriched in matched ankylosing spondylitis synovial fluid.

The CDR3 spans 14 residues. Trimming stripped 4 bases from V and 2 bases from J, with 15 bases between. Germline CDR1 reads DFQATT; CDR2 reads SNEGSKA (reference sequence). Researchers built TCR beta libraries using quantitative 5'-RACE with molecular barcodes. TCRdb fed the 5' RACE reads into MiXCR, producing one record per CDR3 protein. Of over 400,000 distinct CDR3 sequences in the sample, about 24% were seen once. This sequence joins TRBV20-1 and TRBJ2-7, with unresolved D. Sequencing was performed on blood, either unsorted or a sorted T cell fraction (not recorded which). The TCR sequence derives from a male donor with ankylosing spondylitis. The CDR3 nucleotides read TGCAGTGCTAAGACCCGTGGCCCTACCTACGAGCAGTACTTC. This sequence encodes CSAKTRGPTYEQYF.